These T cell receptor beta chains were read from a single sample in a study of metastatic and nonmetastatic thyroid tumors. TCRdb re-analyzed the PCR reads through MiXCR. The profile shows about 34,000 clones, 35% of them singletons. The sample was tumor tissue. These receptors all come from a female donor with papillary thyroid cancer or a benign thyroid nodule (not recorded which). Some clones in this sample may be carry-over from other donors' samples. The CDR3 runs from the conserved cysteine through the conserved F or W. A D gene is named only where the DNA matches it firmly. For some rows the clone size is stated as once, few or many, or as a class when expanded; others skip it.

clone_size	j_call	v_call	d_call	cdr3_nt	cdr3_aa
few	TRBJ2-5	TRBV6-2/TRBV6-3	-	TGTGCCAGCAGTTACGATGGGGGCCCCGGGCCCCAGTACTTC	CASSYDGGPGPQYF
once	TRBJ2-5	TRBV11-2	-	TGTGCCAGCAGCCCAGAGGGGGAGACCCAGTACTTC	CASSPEGETQYF
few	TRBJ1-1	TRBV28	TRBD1	TGTGCCAGCAGCTCTACCGACAGGGGATTTGGTGAAGCTTTCTTT	CASSSTDRGFGEAFF
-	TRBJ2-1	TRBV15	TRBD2	TGTGCCACCAGCAGCTACCCTAGCGGGAGGGCTTCAATTAGCTCCTACAATGAGCAGTTCTTC	CATSSYPSGRASISSYNEQFF
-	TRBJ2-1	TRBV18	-	TGTGCCAGCTCCCCGGGACTCTTCAATGAGCAGTTCTTC	CASSPGLFNEQFF
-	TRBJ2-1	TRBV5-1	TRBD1	TGCGCCAGCAGCTTGGGTCCCGGGACAGGGGGTCATGAGCAGTTCTTC	CASSLGPGTGGHEQFF
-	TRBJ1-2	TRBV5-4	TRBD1	TGTGCCAGCAGCTCGCCGGACAGGCTAGCTAACTATGGCTACACCTTC	CASSSPDRLANYGYTF
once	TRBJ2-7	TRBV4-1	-	TGCGCCAGCAGCCAAGAAGGCAGGGTAGGGGAGCAGTACTTC	CASSQEGRVGEQYF
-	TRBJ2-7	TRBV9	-	TGTGCCAGCAGCTTCGATCCTAGCAACGAGCAGTACTTC	CASSFDPSNEQYF
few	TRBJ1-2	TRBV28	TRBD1	TGTGCCAGCAGCCTTGGACAGGGGGATGGCTACACCTTC	CASSLGQGDGYTF
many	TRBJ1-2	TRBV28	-	TGTGCCAGCAGCGGACTTCCTCATAACTATGGCTACACCTTC	CASSGLPHNYGYTF
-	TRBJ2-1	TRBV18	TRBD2	TGTGCCAGCTCACCCACGGGACTAGCGGACGAGCAGTTCTTC	CASSPTGLADEQFF
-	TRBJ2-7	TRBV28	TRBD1	TGCGCCAGCAGTTCCCCACCGGGACAGGGGAAGAGGTACGAGCAGTACTTC	CASSSPPGQGKRYEQYF
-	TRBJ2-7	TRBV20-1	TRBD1	TGCAGTGCCAGAGGGGGCCAGGGTCGCAGCTCCTACGAGCAGTACTTC	CSARGGQGRSSYEQYF
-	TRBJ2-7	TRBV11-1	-	TGTGCCAGCAGCCCATCACGCGGGGGCGACGTCTACGAGCAGTACTTC	CASSPSRGGDVYEQYF
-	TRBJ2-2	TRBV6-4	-	TGTGCCAGCAGTGACTCGAGAGGAGGGGACACCGGGGAGCTGTTTTTT	CASSDSRGGDTGELFF
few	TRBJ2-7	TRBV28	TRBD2	TGTGCCAGCAGTTTAGGGAGGGGATCACCCCACTACGAGCAGTACTTC	CASSLGRGSPHYEQYF
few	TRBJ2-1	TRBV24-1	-	TGTGCCACCAGTACCCGGGACTCCTACAATGAGCAGTTCTTC	CATSTRDSYNEQFF
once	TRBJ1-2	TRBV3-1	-	TGTGCCAGCAGCCTCTCGCCCACAGCTGGCTACACCTTC	CASSLSPTAGYTF
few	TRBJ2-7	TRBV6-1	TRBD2	TGTGCCAGCAGGGGACTAGCCGGCTCCTACGAGCAGTACTTC	CASRGLAGSYEQYF
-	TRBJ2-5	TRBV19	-	TGTGCCAGTAGTATGACGGTCCAAGAGACCCAGTACTTC	CASSMTVQETQYF
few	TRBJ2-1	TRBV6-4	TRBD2	TGTGCCAGCAGTGACTCAGCGGGGGGCGACTACAATGAGCAGTTCTTC	CASSDSAGGDYNEQFF
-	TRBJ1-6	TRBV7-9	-	TGTGCCAGCAGCTTAGAAGGGGGATCTAATTCACCCCTCCACTTT	CASSLEGGSNSPLHF
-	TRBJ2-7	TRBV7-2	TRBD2	TGTGCCAGCAGCCCTGTACTGACTAGCGGCTACGAGCAGTACTTC	CASSPVLTSGYEQYF
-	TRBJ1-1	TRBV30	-	TGTGCCTGGAGCAAGGGGGTAGGTTACACTGAAGCTTTCTTT	CAWSKGVGYTEAFF
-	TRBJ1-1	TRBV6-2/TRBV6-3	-	TGTGCCAGCAGTTCAATGCCATTTTCGAACACTGAAGCTTTCTTT	CASSSMPFSNTEAFF
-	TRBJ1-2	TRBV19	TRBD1	TGTGCCAGTAGCCCCCCGGGACAGGGCCGTCTATATGGCTACACCTTC	CASSPPGQGRLYGYTF
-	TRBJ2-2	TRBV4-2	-	TGTGCCAGCAGCCCCCAGTTCGGGGAGCTGTTTTTT	CASSPQFGELFF
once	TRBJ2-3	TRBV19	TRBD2	TGTGCCAGTAAGAGTCAGGACGGGAGGGCTCTTACAGATACGCAGTATTTT	CASKSQDGRALTDTQYF
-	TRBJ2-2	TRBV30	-	TGTGCCTGGACAAGGACCGGGGAGCTGTTTTTT	CAWTRTGELFF
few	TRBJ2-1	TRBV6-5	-	TGTGCCAGCAGTTACGAGGCTAGGGTGAATGAGCAGTTCTTC	CASSYEARVNEQFF
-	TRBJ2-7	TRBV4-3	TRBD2	TGCGCCAGCAGCCAAGAGTCTAGCGGGAGATTAGGGCAGTACTTC	CASSQESSGRLGQYF
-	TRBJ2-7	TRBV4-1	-	TGCGCCAGCAGCCAATTAAACGGGGACCAGTACTTC	CASSQLNGDQYF
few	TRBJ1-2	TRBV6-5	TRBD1	TGTGCCAGCAGTAGCTCGACAGGGGGCAGCTATGGCTACACCTTC	CASSSSTGGSYGYTF
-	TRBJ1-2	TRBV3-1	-	TGTGCCAGCAGCCAGGCTGGGGGCGTTGGCTATGGCTACACCTTC	CASSQAGGVGYGYTF
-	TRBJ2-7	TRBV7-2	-	TGTGCCAGCAGCTCCGGCGACCCCCCCTACGAGCAGTACTTC	CASSSGDPPYEQYF
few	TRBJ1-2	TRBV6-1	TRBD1	TGTGCCAGCAGTGAACCGGGACAGGGCGGTGGCTACACCTTC	CASSEPGQGGGYTF
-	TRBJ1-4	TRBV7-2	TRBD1	TGTGCCAGCAGCTTCCCAGGGGGAGAACTGTTTTTT	CASSFPGGELFF
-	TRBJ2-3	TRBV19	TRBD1	TGTGCCAGTAGTATTTCCGGGACAGGGGTACGAGATACGCAGTATTTT	CASSISGTGVRDTQYF
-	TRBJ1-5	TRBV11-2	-	TGTGCCAGCAGCTTAGAACTTCTGAGCAATCAGCCCCAGCATTTT	CASSLELLSNQPQHF
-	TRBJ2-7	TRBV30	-	TGTGCCTGGAGTGCGCTAACAGGGAGCGAGCAGTACTTC	CAWSALTGSEQYF
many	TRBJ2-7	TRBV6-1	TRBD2	TGTGCCAGCAGTGAACTAGCGGGGTACGAGCAGTACTTC	CASSELAGYEQYF
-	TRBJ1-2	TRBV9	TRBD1	TGTGCCAGCAGCGGGGGTTTTACAGGGGGCTTCGGCTACACCTTC	CASSGGFTGGFGYTF